Below, one T cell receptor (beta chain) is given with its context. The authors ran a second PCR of about 6 to 11 cycles using a sample-barcoded 5' primer and a J-beta primer mix. Each CDR3 protein is one row after TCRdb ran MiXCR on the 5' RACE reads. The profile shows about 1.5 million distinct CDR3 sequences, approximately 42% of them singletons. This entry belongs to a study of blood T cells in healthy people across ages. The source of this sequence is a woman between 18 and 29 years old in good health. Sequencing used blood.

CDR3 nucleotide sequence: TGCAGTGCTAGTGGGCCTACAGAGACCCAGTACTTC. Its protein product is CSASGPTETQYF. The V call is TRBV20-1, the J call TRBJ2-5; D is undetermined. The CDR3 contains 12 residues. V was cut by 3 bases and J by 4 bases, with 9 bases left in between. The germline V gene encodes CDR1 DFQATT and CDR2 SNEGSKA (reference sequence).